The rows below give T cell receptor beta chains drawn from one sample of a study of blood T cells in healthy people across ages. One entry per CDR3 protein results from TCRdb running MiXCR on the 5' RACE reads. Here the sample spans almost 1 million distinct CDR3 sequences, around 54% being singletons. The sequencing sample was made of blood. These receptors were taken from a woman aged 55-69 years in good health. Each CDR3 is given with its conserved first and last residue. The order of the fields is V gene, D gene, CDR3 protein. A D gene is named only where the DNA matches it firmly.

TRBV28 . CASSPGQIHSYEQYF
TRBV4-3 TRBD2 CASSYGGLAGVNEQFF
TRBV6-6 . CASGFGGGQPQHF
TRBV9 TRBD1 CVSSERWGQATSTDTQYF
TRBV28 . CASRKGGIYGYTF
TRBV7-2 . CASSLVFDDYGYTF
TRBV6-6 TRBD1 CASSYPRGQEQYF
TRBV12-3/TRBV12-4 TRBD2 CASSLVTSGSDTQYF
TRBV7-9 TRBD2 CASSRGTSGISEQYF
TRBV27 . CASSLSLGYRTYEQYF
TRBV7-9 TRBD2 CASSLLASGERSGANVLTF
TRBV11-3 TRBD2 CASSRGLVGDTQYF
TRBV10-3 . CATTDPADSPLWAFF
TRBV6-2/TRBV6-3 . CASMWPGIEQYF
TRBV7-2 . CASSLGLDGEQYF
TRBV4-1 TRBD1 CASSSSPSDRGRGYTF
TRBV4-2 TRBD2 CASSQEVLAGGPGTQYF
TRBV5-1 . CASTQQSSYNEQFF
TRBV5-1 . CASSFDGQSASPLHF
TRBV3-1 TRBD1 CASSQGGRGSQPQHF
TRBV10-3 . CATSLTDTQYF
TRBV7-2 TRBD1 CASSRQGALNQPQHF
TRBV9 TRBD2 CASSVGDGRIDTQYF
TRBV20-1 . CSAPLRAEQYF
TRBV7-9 TRBD1 CASSQTDRENIQYF
TRBV28 . CASSLYQPQHF
TRBV4-3 TRBD2 CASSQETGGWTDTQYF
TRBV6-2/TRBV6-3 . CASSYIGTGELFF
TRBV4-2 TRBD2 CASSQDGLAGGAKNIQYF